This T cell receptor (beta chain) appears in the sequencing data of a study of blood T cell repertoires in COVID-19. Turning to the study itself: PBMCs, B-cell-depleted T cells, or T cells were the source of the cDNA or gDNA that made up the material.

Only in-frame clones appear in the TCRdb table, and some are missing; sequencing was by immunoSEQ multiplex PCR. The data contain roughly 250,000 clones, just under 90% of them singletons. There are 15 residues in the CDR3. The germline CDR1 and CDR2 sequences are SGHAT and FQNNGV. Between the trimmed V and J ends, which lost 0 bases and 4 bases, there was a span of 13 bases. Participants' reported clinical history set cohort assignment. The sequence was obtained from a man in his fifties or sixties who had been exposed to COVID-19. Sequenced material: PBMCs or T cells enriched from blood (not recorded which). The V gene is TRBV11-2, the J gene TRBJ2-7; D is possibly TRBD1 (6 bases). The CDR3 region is CASSLDRDTTYEQYF. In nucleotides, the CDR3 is TGTGCCAGCAGCTTAGACCGGGACACCACTTACGAGCAGTACTTC.